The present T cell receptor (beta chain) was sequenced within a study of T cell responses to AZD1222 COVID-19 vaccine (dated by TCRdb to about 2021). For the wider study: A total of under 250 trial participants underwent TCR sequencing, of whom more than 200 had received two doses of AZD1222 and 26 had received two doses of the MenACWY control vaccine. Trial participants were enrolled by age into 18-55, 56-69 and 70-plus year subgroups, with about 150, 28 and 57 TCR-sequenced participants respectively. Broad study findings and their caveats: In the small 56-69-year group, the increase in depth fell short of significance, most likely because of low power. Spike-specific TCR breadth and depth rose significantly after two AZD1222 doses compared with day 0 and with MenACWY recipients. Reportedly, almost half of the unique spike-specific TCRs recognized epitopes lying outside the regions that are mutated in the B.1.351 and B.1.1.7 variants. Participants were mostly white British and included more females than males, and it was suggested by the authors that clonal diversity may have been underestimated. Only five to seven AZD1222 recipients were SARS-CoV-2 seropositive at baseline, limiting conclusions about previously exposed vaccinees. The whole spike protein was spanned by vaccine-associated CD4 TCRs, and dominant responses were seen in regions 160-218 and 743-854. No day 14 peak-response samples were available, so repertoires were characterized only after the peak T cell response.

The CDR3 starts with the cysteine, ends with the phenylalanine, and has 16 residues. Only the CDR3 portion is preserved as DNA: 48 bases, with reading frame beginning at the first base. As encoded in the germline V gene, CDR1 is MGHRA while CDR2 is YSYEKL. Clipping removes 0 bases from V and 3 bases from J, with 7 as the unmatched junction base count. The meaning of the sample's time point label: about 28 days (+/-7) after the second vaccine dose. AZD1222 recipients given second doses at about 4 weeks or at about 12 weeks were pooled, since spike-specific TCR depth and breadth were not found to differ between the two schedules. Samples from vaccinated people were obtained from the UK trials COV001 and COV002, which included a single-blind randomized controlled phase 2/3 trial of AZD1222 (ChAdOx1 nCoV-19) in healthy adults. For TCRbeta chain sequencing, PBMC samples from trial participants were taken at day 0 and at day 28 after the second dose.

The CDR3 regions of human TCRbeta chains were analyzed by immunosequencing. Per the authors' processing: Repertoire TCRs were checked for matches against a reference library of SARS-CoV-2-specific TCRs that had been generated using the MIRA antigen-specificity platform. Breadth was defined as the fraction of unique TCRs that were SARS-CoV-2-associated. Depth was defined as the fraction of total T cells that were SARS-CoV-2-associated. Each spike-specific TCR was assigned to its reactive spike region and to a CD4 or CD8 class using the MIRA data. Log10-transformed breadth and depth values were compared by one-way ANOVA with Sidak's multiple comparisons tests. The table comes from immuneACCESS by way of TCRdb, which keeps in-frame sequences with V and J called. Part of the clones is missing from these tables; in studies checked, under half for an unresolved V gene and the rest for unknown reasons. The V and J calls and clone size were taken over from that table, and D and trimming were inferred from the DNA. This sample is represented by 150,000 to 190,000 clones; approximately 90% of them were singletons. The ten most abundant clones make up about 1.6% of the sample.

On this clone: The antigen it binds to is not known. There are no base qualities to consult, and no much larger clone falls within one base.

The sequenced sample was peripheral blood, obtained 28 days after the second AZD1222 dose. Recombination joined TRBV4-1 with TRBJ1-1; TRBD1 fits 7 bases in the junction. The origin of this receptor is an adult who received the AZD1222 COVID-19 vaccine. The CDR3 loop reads CASSQEGGGGHTEAFF. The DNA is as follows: TGCGCCAGCAGCCAAGAAGGGGGCGGGGGACACACTGAAGCTTTCTTT.